The rows below give T cell receptor beta chains drawn from one sample of a study of T cells after yellow fever vaccination. TCRdb independently ran MiXCR on the 5' RACE reads; one entry per CDR3 protein. The sample lists some 500,000 distinct CDR3 sequences, less than 15% occurring once. The material sequenced was PBMCs, taken on the day of the yellow fever booster vaccination. These receptor sequences come from a man younger than 45 who received the YFV17D yellow fever vaccine. CDR3s include the opening cysteine and the closing phenylalanine or tryptophan. The order of the fields is J gene, V gene, D gene, clone size, CDR3 protein, CDR3 DNA. A D gene is named only where the DNA matches it firmly. Size is omitted from some rows. Given values are once, few, many or a class for expanded clones.

>TRBJ2-1|TRBV12-3/TRBV12-4|TRBD2|many
CASSPRTSGNEQFF
TGTGCCAGCAGTCCCAGGACTAGCGGGAATGAGCAGTTCTTC
>TRBJ2-3|TRBV6-1|.|few
CASSVDFSTDTQYF
TGTGCCAGCAGTGTCGATTTTAGCACAGATACGCAGTATTTT
>TRBJ2-3|TRBV20-1|.|.
CSARAGSASTDTQYF
TGCAGTGCTAGAGCGGGTAGCGCTAGCACAGATACGCAGTATTTT
>TRBJ2-5|TRBV7-9|.|many
CASSRTGPQETQYF
TGTGCCAGCAGTCGGACCGGGCCCCAAGAGACCCAGTACTTC
>TRBJ2-7|TRBV27|TRBD2|few
CASSSTSGRTYEQYF
TGTGCCAGCAGTTCCACTAGCGGGAGGACCTACGAGCAGTACTTC
>TRBJ1-1|TRBV12-3/TRBV12-4|.|.
CASSQAGFFNTEAFF
TGTGCCAGCAGTCAAGCAGGGTTTTTCAACACTGAAGCTTTCTTT
>TRBJ2-3|TRBV7-2|.|.
CASSQPGRPPQYF
TGTGCCAGCAGCCAGCCCGGTAGACCTCCGCAGTATTTT
>TRBJ2-3|TRBV24-1|TRBD2|.
CATSDIAGTNTDTQYF
TGTGCCACCAGTGACATAGCGGGTACGAACACAGATACGCAGTATTTT
>TRBJ2-3|TRBV15|.|few
CATRLVITDTQYF
TGTGCCACACGACTAGTTATTACAGATACGCAGTATTTT
>TRBJ1-2|TRBV18|.|.
CASSPLGQNYGYTF
TGTGCCAGCTCACCGTTAGGGCAGAACTATGGCTACACCTTC
>TRBJ2-3|TRBV3-1|TRBD1|few
CASSQVQGIPDTQYF
TGTGCCAGCAGCCAAGTACAGGGGATCCCAGATACGCAGTATTTT
>TRBJ2-4|TRBV4-3|.|few
CASSQDPIQAKNIQYF
TGCGCCAGCAGCCAAGATCCGATTCAAGCCAAAAACATTCAGTACTTC
>TRBJ1-1|TRBV12-3/TRBV12-4|.|.
CASCLRDTANTEAFF
TGTGCCAGCTGCCTCCGGGACACAGCGAACACTGAAGCTTTCTTT
>TRBJ2-3|TRBV20-1|TRBD2|few
CSAVSGSTDTQYF
TGCAGTGCTGTTAGCGGGAGCACAGATACGCAGTATTTT
>TRBJ1-1|TRBV12-3/TRBV12-4|.|many
CASSPPKNTEAFF
TGTGCCAGCAGTCCTCCTAAGAACACTGAAGCTTTCTTT
>TRBJ2-1|TRBV12-3/TRBV12-4|.|many
CASLSWGDSSYNEQFF
TGTGCCAGCCTGAGTTGGGGGGACAGCTCCTACAATGAGCAGTTCTTC
>TRBJ2-2|TRBV15|.|few
CATSTVGIGELFF
TGTGCCACCAGCACCGTGGGAATCGGGGAGCTGTTTTTT
>TRBJ1-1|TRBV6-6|.|.
CASSLIGGRAFF
TGTGCCAGCAGTCTCATCGGCGGACGAGCTTTCTTT
>TRBJ2-1|TRBV18|TRBD2|few
CASAPLAGANEQFF
TGTGCCAGCGCCCCCCTAGCGGGAGCTAATGAGCAGTTCTTC
>TRBJ1-2|TRBV25-1|.|few
CASSELGGSDYGYTF
TGTGCCAGCAGTGAATTGGGCGGGAGCGACTATGGCTACACCTTC
>TRBJ1-2|TRBV6-1|TRBD1|.
CASFTGTGSGYTF
TGTGCCAGCTTTACCGGGACAGGGTCCGGCTACACCTTC
>TRBJ2-5|TRBV7-2|.|few
CASSLGWGSETQYF
TGTGCCAGCAGCTTAGGATGGGGGTCCGAGACCCAGTACTTC
>TRBJ2-4|TRBV12-3/TRBV12-4|.|.
CASSFPKGLLAKNIQYF
TGTGCCAGCAGTTTCCCAAAGGGACTTCTAGCCAAAAACATTCAGTACTTC
>TRBJ1-2|TRBV5-4|.|once
CASSLGSSNYGYTF
TGTGCCAGCAGCTTGGGTAGTTCTAACTATGGCTACACCTTC
>TRBJ2-7|TRBV28|.|.
CASSSGTIPYEQYF
TGTGCCAGCAGTTCTGGGACAATCCCCTACGAGCAGTACTTC
>TRBJ2-7|TRBV6-5|.|.
CASSYMYEQYF
TGTGCCAGCAGTTATATGTACGAGCAGTACTTC
>TRBJ2-2|TRBV7-2|TRBD2|.
CASSFITGGSGGELFF
TGTGCCAGCAGCTTTATCACGGGAGGGTCGGGCGGGGAGCTGTTTTTT
>TRBJ2-7|TRBV3-1|.|.
CASSQADSYEQYF
TGTGCCAGCAGCCAAGCCGACTCCTACGAGCAGTACTTC
>TRBJ2-3|TRBV7-2|TRBD2|.
CASSLAIIAGGPTDTQYF
TGTGCCAGCAGCTTGGCAATTATAGCGGGAGGGCCGACAGATACGCAGTATTTT
>TRBJ2-1|TRBV7-2|.|.
CASSLETGHYNEQFF
TGTGCCAGCAGCTTAGAGACGGGCCACTACAATGAGCAGTTCTTC
>TRBJ2-6|TRBV7-3|.|.
CASSAYTSGANVLTF
TGTGCCAGCAGCGCCTACACCTCTGGGGCCAACGTCCTGACTTTC
>TRBJ1-1|TRBV6-1|.|.
CASSADKYTEAFF
TGTGCCAGCAGCGCCGACAAGTACACTGAAGCTTTCTTT